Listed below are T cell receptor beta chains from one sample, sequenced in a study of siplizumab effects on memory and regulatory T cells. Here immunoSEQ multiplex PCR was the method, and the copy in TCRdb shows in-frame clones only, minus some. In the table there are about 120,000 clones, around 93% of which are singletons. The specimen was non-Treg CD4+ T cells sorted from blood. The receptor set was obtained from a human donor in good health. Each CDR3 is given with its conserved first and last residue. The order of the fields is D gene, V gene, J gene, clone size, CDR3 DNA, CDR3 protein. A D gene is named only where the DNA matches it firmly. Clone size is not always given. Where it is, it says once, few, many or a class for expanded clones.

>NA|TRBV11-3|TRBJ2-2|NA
TGTGCCAGCAGCTCCTCACTAATGGGACAAAATAACACCGGGGAGCTGTTTTTT
CASSSSLMGQNNTGELFF
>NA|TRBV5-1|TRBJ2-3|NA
TGCGCCAGCAGCGTCTCAGGGGAAACAGATACGCAGTATTTT
CASSVSGETDTQYF
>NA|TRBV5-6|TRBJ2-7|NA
TGTGCCAGCAGCTTAATAAGCTCCTACGAGCAGTACTTC
CASSLISSYEQYF
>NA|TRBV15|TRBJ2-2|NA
TGTGCCACCCGAAGTGGGGTTTCTATCGGGGAGCTGTTTTTT
CATRSGVSIGELFF
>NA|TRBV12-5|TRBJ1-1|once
TGTGCTAGTGATTTGAAAGAGAACACTGAAGCTTTCTTT
CASDLKENTEAFF
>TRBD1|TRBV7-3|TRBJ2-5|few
TGTGCCAGCAGCCCCACAGGGGGCTTCGGAGAGACCCAGTACTTC
CASSPTGGFGETQYF
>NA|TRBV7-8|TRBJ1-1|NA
TGTGCCAGCAGTCCGGGAACTTCTGGGGGCGCGAATACTGAAGCTTTCTTT
CASSPGTSGGANTEAFF
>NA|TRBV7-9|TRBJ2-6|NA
TGTGCCAGCAGCACCTATTACGTGGGGTTAGGGGCCAACGTCCTGACTTTC
CASSTYYVGLGANVLTF
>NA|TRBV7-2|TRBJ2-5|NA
TGTGCCAGCAGCTTAGGCCGAACGGGGGAGACCCAGTACTTC
CASSLGRTGETQYF
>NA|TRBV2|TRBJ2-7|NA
TGTGCCAGCGCCCGACAGAACTACGAGCAGTACTTC
CASARQNYEQYF
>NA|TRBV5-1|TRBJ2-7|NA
TGCGCCAGCAGCTTGGTCCCCTCCTACGAGCAGTACTTC
CASSLVPSYEQYF
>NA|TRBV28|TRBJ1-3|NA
TGTGCCGCAACCGGGGCAGCCGCTGGAAACACCATATATTTT
CAATGAAAGNTIYF
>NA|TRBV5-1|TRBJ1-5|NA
TGCGCCAGCAGCCCGGAGGCTAATAGCAATCAGCCCCAGCATTTT
CASSPEANSNQPQHF
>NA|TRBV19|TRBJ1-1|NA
TGTGCCAGTAGTTGGGGGGTGGGGTCTGAAGCTTTCTTT
CASSWGVGSEAFF
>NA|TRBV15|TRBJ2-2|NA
TGTGCCACCAGCGGGACTAACACCGGGGAGCTGTTTTTT
CATSGTNTGELFF
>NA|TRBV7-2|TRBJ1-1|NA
TGTGCCAGCAGCTCGTATCAGGGGTACACTGAAGCTTTCTTT
CASSSYQGYTEAFF
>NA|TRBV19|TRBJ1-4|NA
TGTGCCAGTAGTATAGGGGCAGGGATTAATGAAAAACTGTTTTTT
CASSIGAGINEKLFF
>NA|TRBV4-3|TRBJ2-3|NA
TGCGCCAGCAGCCAAGAACCAGGGTTTGCAGATACGCAGTATTTT
CASSQEPGFADTQYF
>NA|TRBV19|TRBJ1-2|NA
TGTGCCAGTAGTATTACAGGGAACTATGGCTACACCTTC
CASSITGNYGYTF
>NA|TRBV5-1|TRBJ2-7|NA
TGCGCCAGCAGCTACCAAGACAGACGGGACTCCTACGAGCAGTACTTC
CASSYQDRRDSYEQYF
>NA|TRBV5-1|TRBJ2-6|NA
TGCGCCAGCAGACTTACAGGGATTGGGGCCAACGTCCTGACTTTC
CASRLTGIGANVLTF
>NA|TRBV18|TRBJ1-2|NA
TGTGCCAGCTCACCACAGTGGATTAACTATGGCTACACCTTC
CASSPQWINYGYTF
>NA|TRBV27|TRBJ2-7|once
TGTGCCAGCAGACAAATTCCACAAGGGGGATACGAGCAGTACTTC
CASRQIPQGGYEQYF
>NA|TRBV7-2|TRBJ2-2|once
TGTGCCAGCAGCGGGCTGGCCTCGAACACCGGGGAGCTGTTTTTT
CASSGLASNTGELFF
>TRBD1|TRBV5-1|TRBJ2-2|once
TGCGCCAGCAGCACCGGGACAGGGTTGACCGGGGAGCTGTTTTTT
CASSTGTGLTGELFF
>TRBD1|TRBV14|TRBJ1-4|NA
TGTGCCAGCAGCCCTATTACGACAGGGGATGAAAAACTGTTTTTT
CASSPITTGDEKLFF
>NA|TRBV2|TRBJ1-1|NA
TGTGCCAGCAGGGAGACAGTTATGAACACTGAAGCTTTCTTT
CASRETVMNTEAFF
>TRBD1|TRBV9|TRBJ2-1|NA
TGTGCCAGCAGCCCGGGACAGGGGTACAATGAGCAGTTCTTC
CASSPGQGYNEQFF
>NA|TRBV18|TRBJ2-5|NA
TGTGCCAGCTCACCACCGACCGTAGAGACCCAGTACTTC
CASSPPTVETQYF
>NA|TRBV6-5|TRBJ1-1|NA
TGTGCCAGCATCTCCCGGGGACTGCTGAACACTGAAGCTTTCTTT
CASISRGLLNTEAFF
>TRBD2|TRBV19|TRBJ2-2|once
TGTGCCAGCAACATCGGGGGGGCCGGCGGGGAGCTGTTTTTT
CASNIGGAGGELFF
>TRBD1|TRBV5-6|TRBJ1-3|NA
TGTGCCAGCAGCTTGCCCGGACAGGGAACTGGAAACACCATATATTTT
CASSLPGQGTGNTIYF
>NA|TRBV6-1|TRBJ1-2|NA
TGTGCCAGCAGCACCGGACAGAACTATGGCTACACCTTC
CASSTGQNYGYTF
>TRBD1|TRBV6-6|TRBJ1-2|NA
TGTGCCAGCAGCCCGGGACAGGGGGACTATGGCTACACCTTC
CASSPGQGDYGYTF
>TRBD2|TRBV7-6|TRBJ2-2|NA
TGTGCCAGCAGCACGGGACTAGCGGGCACCGGGGAGCTGTTTTTT
CASSTGLAGTGELFF
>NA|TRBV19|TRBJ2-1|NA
TGTGCCAGTAGTATACAGACAGCCTCCTACAATGAGCAGTTCTTC
CASSIQTASYNEQFF
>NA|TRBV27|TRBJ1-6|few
TGTGCCAGCAGAGAGGTCCCCGGTCCCCTCCACTTT
CASREVPGPLHF
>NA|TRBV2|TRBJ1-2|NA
TGTGCCAGCTTCGGGGAGGGAGACTATGGCTACACCTTC
CASFGEGDYGYTF
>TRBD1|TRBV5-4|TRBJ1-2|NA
TGTGCCAGCAGCCCCGGGACAGGGGGTTCTGGCTACACCTTC
CASSPGTGGSGYTF
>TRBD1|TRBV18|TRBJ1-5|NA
TGTGCCAGCACCAGACAGGGGGATAGCAATCAGCCCCAGCATTTT
CASTRQGDSNQPQHF
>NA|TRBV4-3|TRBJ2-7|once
TGCGCCAGCAGCCCAGAGATAACCTACGAGCAGTACTTC
CASSPEITYEQYF
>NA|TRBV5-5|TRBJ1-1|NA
TGTGCCAGCAGCGTACACAGGGATACTGAAGCTTTCTTT
CASSVHRDTEAFF